This T cell receptor (beta chain) was sequenced in a study of cytomegalovirus exposure and HLA in healthy donors. The germline CDR1 and CDR2 sequences are SGHNT and YYREEE (reference sequence). Trimming shortened V by 4 bases and J by 5 bases, and 16 bases separated the two germline ends. The CDR3 consists of 14 residues. PCR was performed using 60 Vbeta and 13 Jbeta primers. Sequencing used immunoSEQ multiplex PCR; TCRdb keeps in-frame clones, though not all of them. The sample yields more than 65,000 clones, 75% to 80% seen once. Sequencing input: PBMCs. V usage is TRBV5-4 and J usage is TRBJ2-7; maybe TRBD1 (6 bases). The receptor's source is a female donor in good health and CMV-seronegative. The DNA of the CDR3 is TGTGCCAGCAGCACAGGGCAGGGTCGCCACGAGCAGTACTTC. Its protein is CASSTGQGRHEQYF.